The T cell receptor (beta chain) under discussion was sequenced for a study of technical replicates of blood from a handful of donors. Produced via immunoSEQ multiplex PCR; TCRdb's table is partial and in-frame only. The sample shows 70,000 to 85,000 clones, nearly 97% of them seen only once. The length of the CDR3 is 17 residues. Germline V lookup: CDR1 SEHNR, CDR2 FQNEAQ (reference sequence). V lost 1 base to trimming and J lost 7 bases; unmatched junction nucleotides: 11. The sequence came from a human donor in good health. Sequencing used T cells isolated from PBMCs. V usage is TRBV7-9 and J usage is TRBJ2-1, with 9 bases aligning to TRBD2. CDR3 bases: TGTGCCAGCAGCTTAGACCGACTAGCGGTAATTCAAAATGAGCAGTTCTTC. Amino acids: CASSLDRLAVIQNEQFF.